The clone carrying this T cell receptor beta chain was picked up a small number of times. Its antigen is currently unknown. Germline CDR1 LNHDA, CDR2 SQIVND (reference sequence). The CDR3 consists of 13 residues. Trimming pared 7 bases from V and 4 bases from J, leaving 10 bases between. This sample is part of a study of T cell repertoires in cytomegalovirus infection. Study summary: Recently identified HLA-C-restricted CMV epitopes were used, and well-studied HLA-B-restricted CMV epitopes were used as well.

One entry per CDR3 protein, called by TCRdb with MiXCR from the reads. The data show approximately 300,000 distinct CDR3 sequences, under 35% seen once. The chain carries TRBV19 and TRBJ1-4, with no clear D. The source is a human donor in good health (CMV status not recorded). Some clones in this sample may be carry-over from other donors' samples. This material consisted of cultured PBMCs, taken from culture after CMV antigen stimulation. CDR3 loop: CASTGPYNEKLFF. CDR3 coding DNA: TGTGCCAGTACAGGTCCTTATAATGAAAAACTGTTTTTT. Using reference TRBV19 and TRBJ1-4 for the parts outside the CDR3, the full variable domain is DGGITQSPKYLFRKEGQNVTLSCEQNLNHDAMYWYRQDPGQGLRLIYYSQIVNDFQKGDIAEGYSVSREKKESFPLTVTSAQKNPTAFYLCASTGPYNEKLFFGSGTQLSVL.